This T cell receptor beta chain was sequenced in a study of tumor-infiltrating lymphocytes in primary liver carcinoma. The researchers produced TCR beta cDNA from roughly 500 ng total RNA with a constant-region primer. Libraries of TCR beta came from three nested multiplex PCR rounds with slightly modified ARM-PCR. Each CDR3 protein gets one entry after TCRdb re-called the multiplex PCR reads with MiXCR. The sample shows roughly 120,000 distinct CDR3 sequences, nearly 70% of them seen only once. Co-extracted RNA and DNA came from roughly 20-30 mg of unsorted bulk tissue. The sample holds many counts of this clonotype. Material: tumor-adjacent normal liver tissue. The sequence was collected from a woman aged 60-75 years with primary liver carcinoma and hepatitis B virus infection.

The CDR3 nucleotides read TGTGCCAGCAGTGCCTTTACTGTGGAGTTCTTC. It specifies CASSAFTVEFF. V and J are TRBV12-3 or TRBV12-4 and TRBJ2-1; D remains unclear. The CDR3 sequence is 11 residues long. Deletions cut 5 bases from V and 14 bases from J, with 13 bases between.